This paragraph covers one TCR beta chain sequence. This specimen belongs to a study of blood T cell repertoires in COVID-19. Study-wide context: Acute and convalescent COVID-19 specimens originated in the United States, Italy and Spain. The cDNA or gDNA used as material had been derived from T cells, B-cell-depleted T cells, or PBMCs.

Trimming removed 2 bases from V and 2 bases from J; junction bases left unmatched: 6. The CDR3 is made up of 15 amino acids. The V gene's germline CDR1 is SGHRS and CDR2 YFSETQ. In the original workflow: Reference gene primer amplification gave estimated nucleated cell counts. Libraries were prepared by immunoSEQ multiplex PCR; TCRdb keeps only in-frame clonotypes and omits some of them. That table supplies the V and J calls and clone size; D and trimming were determined from the DNA. This sample has some 150,000 clones, with less than 90% found just once. This chain links TRBV5-1 with TRBJ1-1; 7 bases are shared with TRBD1. This clonotype was obtained from a woman between 65 and 79 years old with acute or convalescent COVID-19. Sequenced sample: peripheral blood. CDR3 in amino acids: CASSLAGTVNTEAFF. In DNA form, the CDR3 reads TGCGCCAGCAGCTTAGCTGGGACAGTAAACACTGAAGCTTTCTTT.